This T cell receptor beta chain appears in the sequencing data of a study of cytomegalovirus exposure and HLA in healthy donors. Study-wide results and caveats: In all likelihood, a cluster of highly shared sequence variants was a sequencing artifact. Compared with the approximately 680-donor mean, an Asian-associated ancestry cluster reportedly had fewer N-insertions, according to a later analysis.

The CDR3 is made up of 15 amino acids. V shed 2 bases and J 5 bases; nucleotides not matched to a gene: 3. Germline lookup yields CDR1 MNHNY and CDR2 SVGAGI (reference sequence). The PCR employed 60 Vbeta primers together with 13 Jbeta primers. Sequencing used immunoSEQ multiplex PCR; TCRdb keeps in-frame clones, though not all of them. Among around 150,000 clones listed, roughly 72% were seen once. In regard to this clone: Its antigen is not known.

The V and J genes are TRBV6-6 and TRBJ1-5; 10 nucleotides align to TRBD1. This clonotype was sampled from a man aged 35 to 55 in good health and CMV-seronegative. Sequenced sample: PBMCs. In nucleotides, the CDR3 is TGTGCCAGCAGTTACAGGGGACAGGGGCATCAGCCCCAGCATTTT. This encodes CASSYRGQGHQPQHF.